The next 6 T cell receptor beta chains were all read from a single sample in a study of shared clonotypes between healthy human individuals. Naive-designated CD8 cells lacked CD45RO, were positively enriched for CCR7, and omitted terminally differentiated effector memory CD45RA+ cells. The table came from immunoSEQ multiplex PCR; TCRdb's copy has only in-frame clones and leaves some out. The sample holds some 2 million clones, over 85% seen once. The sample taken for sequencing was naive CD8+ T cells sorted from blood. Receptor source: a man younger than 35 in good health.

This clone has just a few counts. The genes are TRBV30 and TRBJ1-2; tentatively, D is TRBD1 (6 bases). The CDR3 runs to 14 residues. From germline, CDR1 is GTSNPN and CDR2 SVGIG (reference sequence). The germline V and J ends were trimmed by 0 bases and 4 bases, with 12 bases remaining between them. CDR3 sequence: CAWSVGTGRYGYTF. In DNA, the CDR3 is TGTGCCTGGAGTGTGGGCACAGGGCGCTATGGCTACACCTTC.

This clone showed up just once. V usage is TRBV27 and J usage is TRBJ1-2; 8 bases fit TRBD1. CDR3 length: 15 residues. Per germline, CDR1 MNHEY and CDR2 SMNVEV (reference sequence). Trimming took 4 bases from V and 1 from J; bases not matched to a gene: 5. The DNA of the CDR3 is TGTGCCAGCAGTTACGGACAGGGAGGTAACTATGGCTACACCTTC. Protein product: CASSYGQGGNYGYTF.

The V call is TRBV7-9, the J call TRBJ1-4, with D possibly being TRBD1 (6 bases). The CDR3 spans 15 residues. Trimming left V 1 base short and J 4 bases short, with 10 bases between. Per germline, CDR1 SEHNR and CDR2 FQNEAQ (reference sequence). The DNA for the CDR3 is TGTGCCAGCAGCTTAGAACAGGGATTTAATGAAAAACTGTTTTTT. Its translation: CASSLEQGFNEKLFF.

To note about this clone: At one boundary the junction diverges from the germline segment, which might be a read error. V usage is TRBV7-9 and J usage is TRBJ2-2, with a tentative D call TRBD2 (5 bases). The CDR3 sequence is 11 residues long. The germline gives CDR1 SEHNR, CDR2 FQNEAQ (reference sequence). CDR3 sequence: CASSLAPELFF. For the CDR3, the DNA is TGTGCCAGCAGCCTAGCTCCGGAGCTGTTTTTT.

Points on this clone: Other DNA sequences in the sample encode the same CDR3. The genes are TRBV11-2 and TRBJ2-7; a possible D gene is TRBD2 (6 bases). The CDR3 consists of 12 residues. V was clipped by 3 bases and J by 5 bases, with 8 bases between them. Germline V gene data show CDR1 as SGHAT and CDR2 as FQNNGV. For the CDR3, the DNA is TGTGCCAGCAGCTTTGGAGGGGACGAGCAGTACTTC. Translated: CASSFGGDEQYF.

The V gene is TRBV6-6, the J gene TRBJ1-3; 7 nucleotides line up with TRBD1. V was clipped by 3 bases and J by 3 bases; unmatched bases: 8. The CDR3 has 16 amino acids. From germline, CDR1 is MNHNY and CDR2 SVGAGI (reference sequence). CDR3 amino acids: CASSYLGTDYGNTIYF. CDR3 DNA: TGTGCCAGCAGTTATCTCGGGACAGATTATGGAAACACCATATATTTT.